The clone carrying this TCR beta chain was recorded once. All patients picked for sequencing had shown, by flow cytometry, an expansion of CD8+CD57+ cells. Germline CDR1 and CDR2: SGHRS and YFSETQ. The CDR3 is 15 residues long. The germline V and J ends were trimmed by 0 bases and 9 bases, with 16 bases remaining between them. This record belongs to a study of CD8+CD57+ T cells in acquired aplastic anemia. Genomic DNA was employed as the template in profiling TCR beta VDJ and CDR3. One entry per CDR3 protein results from TCRdb running MiXCR on the reads. The sample lists about 200,000 distinct CDR3 sequences, roughly 50% occurring once.

The chain employs TRBV5-1 and TRBJ2-1, with D unclear. Material for sequencing was sorted CD4+, CD8+, or CD8+CD57+ T cells (not recorded which) from PBMCs. This TCR was sampled from a human donor with aplastic anemia. This CDR3 reads CASSLEAGPNTEQFF. The CDR3 DNA reads TGCGCCAGCAGCTTGGAAGCAGGCCCGAACACTGAGCAGTTCTTC.